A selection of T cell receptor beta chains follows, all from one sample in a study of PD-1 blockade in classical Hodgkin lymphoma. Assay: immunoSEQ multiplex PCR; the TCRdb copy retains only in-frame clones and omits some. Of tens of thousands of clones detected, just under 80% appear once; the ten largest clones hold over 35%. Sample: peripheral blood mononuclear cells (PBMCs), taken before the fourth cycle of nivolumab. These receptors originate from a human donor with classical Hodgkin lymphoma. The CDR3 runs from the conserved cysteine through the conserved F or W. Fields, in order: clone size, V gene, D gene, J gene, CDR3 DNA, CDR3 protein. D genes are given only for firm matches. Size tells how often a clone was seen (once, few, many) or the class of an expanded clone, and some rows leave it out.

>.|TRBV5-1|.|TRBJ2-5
TGCGCCAGCAGCTTGGGTGGGGGGCAGGAGACCCAGTACTTC
CASSLGGGQETQYF
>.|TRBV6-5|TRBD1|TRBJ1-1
TGTGCCAGCAGTTACCGGGGACAGAGGAACACTGAAGCTTTCTTT
CASSYRGQRNTEAFF
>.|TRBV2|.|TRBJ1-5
TGTGCCAGCATGCCAGGCGCCAATCAGCCCCAGCATTTT
CASMPGANQPQHF
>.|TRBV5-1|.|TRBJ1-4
TGCGCCAGCAGCTTGGACCCAGGGGAAGGGAATGAAAAACTGTTTTTT
CASSLDPGEGNEKLFF
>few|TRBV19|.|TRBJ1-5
TGTGCCAGTAGTATGGCCTGGGGGAATCAGCCCCAGCATTTT
CASSMAWGNQPQHF
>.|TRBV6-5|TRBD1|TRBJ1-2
TGTGCCAGCAGTTACGAAAGGACAGGGAACTATGGCTACACCTTC
CASSYERTGNYGYTF
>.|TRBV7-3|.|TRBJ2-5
TGTGCCAGCAGCGCACTCTTGGGAGGTCAAGAGACCCAGTACTTC
CASSALLGGQETQYF
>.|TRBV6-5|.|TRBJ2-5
TGTGCCAGCAGTGGAGGTTGGGCCCCGGGTGAGACCCAGTACTTC
CASSGGWAPGETQYF
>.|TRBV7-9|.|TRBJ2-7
TGTGCCAGCAGCTTAAGACAGGATGCCTACGAGCAGTACTTC
CASSLRQDAYEQYF
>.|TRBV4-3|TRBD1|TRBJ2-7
TGCGCCAGCAGTCCTTCGACAGGGGACTCCTACGAGCAGTACTTC
CASSPSTGDSYEQYF
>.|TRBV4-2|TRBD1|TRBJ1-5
TGTGCCAGCAGCCACCAGGACAGGGGGGGGGATCAGCCCCAGCATTTT
CASSHQDRGGDQPQHF
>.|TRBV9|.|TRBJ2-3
TGTGCCAGCAGCGTAGCTTCTTTCTCAGATACGCAGTATTTT
CASSVASFSDTQYF
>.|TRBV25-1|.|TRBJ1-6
TGTGCCAGCAGTGAATCCGGGTATAATTCACCCCTCCACTTT
CASSESGYNSPLHF
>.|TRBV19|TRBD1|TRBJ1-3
TGTGCCAGTATGGGGACAGGGGGAAACACCATATATTTT
CASMGTGGNTIYF
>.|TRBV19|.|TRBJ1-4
TGTGCCAGTAGTCCTCTAGACAATGAAAAACTGTTTTTT
CASSPLDNEKLFF
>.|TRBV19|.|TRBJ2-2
TGTGCCACCGCCAGGGGAACGAACACCGGGGAGCTGTTTTTT
CATARGTNTGELFF
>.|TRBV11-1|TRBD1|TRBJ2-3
TGTGCCAGCAGCCCACGGACAGGGATCAGCACAGATACGCAGTATTTT
CASSPRTGISTDTQYF
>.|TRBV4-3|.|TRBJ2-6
TGCGCCAGCAGCCAAGGTCCGAGCTCTGGGGCCAACGTCCTGACTTTC
CASSQGPSSGANVLTF
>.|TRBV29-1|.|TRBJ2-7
TGCAGCGTTGAGCCCACAGGGTCCTACGAGCAGTACTTC
CSVEPTGSYEQYF
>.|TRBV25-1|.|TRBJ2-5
TGTGCCAGCAGTGAATTAGGGGTAGACAGTGGAGAGACCCAGTACTTC
CASSELGVDSGETQYF
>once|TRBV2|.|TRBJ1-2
TGTGCCAGCAGTCCCCATAACTATGGCTACACCTTC
CASSPHNYGYTF
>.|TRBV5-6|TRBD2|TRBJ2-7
TGTGCCAGCAGCCCGGGACTAGCGGGGGGAACCTACGAGCAGTACTTC
CASSPGLAGGTYEQYF
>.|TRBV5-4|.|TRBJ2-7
TGTGCCAGCAGCCTCCCCGACAGGCCTAACGAGCAGTACTTC
CASSLPDRPNEQYF
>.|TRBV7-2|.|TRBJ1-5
TGTGCCAGCAGCTTTACAGGGATGGTCAATCAGCCCCAGCATTTT
CASSFTGMVNQPQHF
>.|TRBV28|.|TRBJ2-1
TGTGCCAGCAGTACCGAATATGAGCAGTTCTTC
CASSTEYEQFF
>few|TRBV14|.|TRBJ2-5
TGTGCCAGCAGCCGGGACGGCCTGGCCCAGTACTTC
CASSRDGLAQYF
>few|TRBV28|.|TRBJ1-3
TGTGCCAGCAGTTCCGGGACACCCTCTGGAAACACCATATATTTT
CASSSGTPSGNTIYF
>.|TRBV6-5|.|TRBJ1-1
TGTGCCAGCAGTGTACCAGGAGGAACTGAAGCTTTCTTT
CASSVPGGTEAFF